This T cell receptor beta chain is drawn from a study of post-analysis software for immune sequencing data. Study background: Included among the disease courses, which were recorded for the cohort, were relapsing-remitting, secondary progressive and progressive-relapsing multiple sclerosis. Overall study results and limits: By F measure, samples from a shared preparation batch strongly co-clustered. Among multiple sclerosis patients, normalized Chao1 diversity was significantly below that of controls.

Every TCR beta cDNA library bore unique molecular identifiers. It was from roughly 1 to 10 million T cells that 450,000 to 550,000 cDNA molecules came. TCRdb reprocessed the PCR reads with MiXCR, giving one entry per CDR3 protein. The table has hundreds of thousands of distinct CDR3 sequences, about 53% seen once; the top ten hold about 4.5%. As regards this clonotype: As yet, its antigen is unknown.

The clonotype originates from a girl aged 10-17 years with multiple sclerosis. The sample taken for sequencing was blood.

DNA for the CDR3: TGCGCCAGCAGGCAGACTAGCGGGAACTACGAGCAGTACTTC. Translated: CASRQTSGNYEQYF. V and J are TRBV4-1 and TRBJ2-7; TRBD2 agrees at 11 bases. The CDR3 runs to 14 residues. V trimming: 6 bases; J trimming: 3 bases; junction bases outside the gene matches: 4. The germline gives CDR1 MGHRA, CDR2 YSYEKL.